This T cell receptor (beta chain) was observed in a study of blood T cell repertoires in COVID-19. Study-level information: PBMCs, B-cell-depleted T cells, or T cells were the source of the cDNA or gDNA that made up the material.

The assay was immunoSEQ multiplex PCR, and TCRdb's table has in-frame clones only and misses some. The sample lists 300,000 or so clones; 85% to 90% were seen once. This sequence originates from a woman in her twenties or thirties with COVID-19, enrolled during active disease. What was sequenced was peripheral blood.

The CDR3, as DNA: TGTGCCAGCAGCTTAGGGGACAGGAACACTGAAGCTTTCTTT. Translated: CASSLGDRNTEAFF. The chain is built from TRBV13 and TRBJ1-1; maybe TRBD1 (6 bases). CDR3 length: 14 residues. V was shortened by 0 bases and J by 1 base, with 6 bases between the two germline ends. Germline assignment: CDR1 PRHDT and CDR2 FYEKMQ (reference sequence).